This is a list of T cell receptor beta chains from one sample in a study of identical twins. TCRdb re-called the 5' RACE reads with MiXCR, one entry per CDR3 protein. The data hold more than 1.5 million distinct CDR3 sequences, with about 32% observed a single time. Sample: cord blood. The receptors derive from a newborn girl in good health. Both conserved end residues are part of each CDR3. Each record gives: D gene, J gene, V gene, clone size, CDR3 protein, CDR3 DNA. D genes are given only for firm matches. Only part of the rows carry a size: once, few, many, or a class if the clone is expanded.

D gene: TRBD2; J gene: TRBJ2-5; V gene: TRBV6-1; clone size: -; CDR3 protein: CASSEALTGLAVQETQYF; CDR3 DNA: TGTGCCAGCAGTGAAGCCTTAACTGGACTAGCGGTACAAGAGACCCAGTACTTC
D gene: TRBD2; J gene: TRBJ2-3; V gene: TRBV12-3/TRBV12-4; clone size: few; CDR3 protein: CASSLPRLAGLDTQYF; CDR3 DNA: TGTGCCAGCAGTTTACCCAGACTAGCGGGTTTGGATACGCAGTATTTT
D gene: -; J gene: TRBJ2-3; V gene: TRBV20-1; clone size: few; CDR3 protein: CSASSSSASSTDTQYF; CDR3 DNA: TGCAGTGCTTCTTCTAGCTCTGCCTCTAGCACAGATACGCAGTATTTT
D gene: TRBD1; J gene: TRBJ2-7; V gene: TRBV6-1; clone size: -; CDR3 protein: CASRPRTGSSYEQYF; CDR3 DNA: TGTGCCAGCAGGCCCCGGACAGGGAGCTCCTACGAGCAGTACTTC
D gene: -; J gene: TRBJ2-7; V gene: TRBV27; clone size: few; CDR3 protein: CASSLSWTRGDEQYF; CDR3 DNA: TGTGCCAGCAGTTTATCCTGGACCCGGGGAGACGAGCAGTACTTC
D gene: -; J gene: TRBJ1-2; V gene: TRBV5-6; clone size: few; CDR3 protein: CASSLDISYGYTF; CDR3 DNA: TGTGCCAGCAGCTTGGACATAAGCTATGGCTACACCTTC
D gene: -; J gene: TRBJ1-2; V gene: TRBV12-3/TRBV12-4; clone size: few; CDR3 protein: CASSLGRRTFYGYTF; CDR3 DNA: TGTGCCAGCAGTTTAGGGCGCAGAACATTCTATGGCTACACCTTC
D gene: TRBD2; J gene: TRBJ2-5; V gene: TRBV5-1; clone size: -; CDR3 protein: CASSLATSGSKETQYF; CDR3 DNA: TGCGCCAGCAGCTTGGCAACTAGCGGGAGTAAAGAGACCCAGTACTTC
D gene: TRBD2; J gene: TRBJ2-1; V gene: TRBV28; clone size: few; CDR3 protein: CASSPPSSGSHNEQFF; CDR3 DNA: TGTGCCAGCAGTCCACCATCTAGCGGGAGTCACAATGAGCAGTTCTTC
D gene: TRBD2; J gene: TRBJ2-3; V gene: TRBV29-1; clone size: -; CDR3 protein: CSAGEAGADTQYF; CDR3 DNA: TGCAGCGCGGGGGAAGCGGGAGCAGATACGCAGTATTTT
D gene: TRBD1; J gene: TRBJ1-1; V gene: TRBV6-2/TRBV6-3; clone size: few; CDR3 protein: CASRYRGDRTEAFF; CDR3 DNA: TGTGCCAGCCGTTACAGGGGCGATAGAACTGAAGCTTTCTTT
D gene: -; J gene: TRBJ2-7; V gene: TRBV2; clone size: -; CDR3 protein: CASSDWGASYEQYF; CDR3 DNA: TGTGCCAGCAGTGATTGGGGGGCCTCCTACGAGCAGTACTTC